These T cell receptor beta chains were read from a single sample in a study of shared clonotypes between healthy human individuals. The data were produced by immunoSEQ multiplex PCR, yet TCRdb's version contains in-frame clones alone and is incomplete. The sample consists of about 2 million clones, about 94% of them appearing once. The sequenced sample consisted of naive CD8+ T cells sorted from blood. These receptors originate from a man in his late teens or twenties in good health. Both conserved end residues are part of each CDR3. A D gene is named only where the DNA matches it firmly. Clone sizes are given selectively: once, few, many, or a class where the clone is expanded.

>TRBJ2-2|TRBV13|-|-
CASGGFTGELFF
TGTGCCAGCGGGGGGTTCACCGGGGAGCTGTTTTTT
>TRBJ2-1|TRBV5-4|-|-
CASSLDRASYNEQFF
TGTGCCAGCAGCTTGGACCGAGCCTCCTACAATGAGCAGTTCTTC
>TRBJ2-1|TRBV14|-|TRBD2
CASSQDSAGAYNEQFF
TGTGCCAGCAGCCAAGATTCAGCGGGGGCCTACAATGAGCAGTTCTTC
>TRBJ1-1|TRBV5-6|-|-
CASSFARSTEAFF
TGTGCCAGCAGCTTTGCCAGGTCCACTGAAGCTTTCTTT
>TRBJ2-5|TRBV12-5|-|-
CASAPEGPETQYF
TGTGCTAGCGCCCCCGAGGGTCCGGAGACCCAGTACTTC
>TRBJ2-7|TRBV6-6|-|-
CASSYSTWTAYEQYF
TGTGCCAGCAGTTACTCGACTTGGACTGCCTACGAGCAGTACTTC
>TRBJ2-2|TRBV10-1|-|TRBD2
CASSEFQAGGPSTGELFF
TGCGCCAGCAGTGAATTTCAAGCGGGAGGCCCCAGCACCGGGGAGCTGTTTTTT
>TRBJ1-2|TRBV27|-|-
CASGFISSGYGYTF
TGTGCCAGCGGCTTCATTAGTTCTGGCTATGGCTACACCTTC
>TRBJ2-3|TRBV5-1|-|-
CASSLGVREWGTDTQYF
TGCGCCAGCAGCTTGGGAGTCCGGGAATGGGGCACAGATACGCAGTATTTT
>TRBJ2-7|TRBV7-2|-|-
CASSFSGGLNEQYF
TGTGCCAGCAGCTTTTCCGGGGGCCTCAACGAGCAGTACTTC
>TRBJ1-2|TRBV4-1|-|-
CASSQGTGLPRGYTF
TGCGCCAGCAGCCAAGGGACGGGACTTCCGAGGGGCTACACCTTC
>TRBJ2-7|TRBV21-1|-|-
CASCYRDRVVSAGGPSYEQYF
TGTGCCAGCTGCTACCGGGACAGGGTCGTAAGTGCGGGAGGGCCCTCCTACGAGCAGTACTTC
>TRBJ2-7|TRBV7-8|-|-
CASSLRPMSSYEQYF
TGTGCCAGCAGCTTAAGGCCGATGAGCTCCTACGAGCAGTACTTC
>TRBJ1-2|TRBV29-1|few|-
CSVEEGWNYGYTF
TGCAGCGTTGAAGAGGGCTGGAACTATGGCTACACCTTC
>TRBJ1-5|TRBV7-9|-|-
CASSSPAYNQPQHF
TGTGCCAGCAGCTCTCCAGCCTACAATCAGCCCCAGCATTTT
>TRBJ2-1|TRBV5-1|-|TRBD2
CASSLEPLAGATYNEQFF
TGCGCCAGCAGCTTGGAACCCCTAGCGGGGGCTACCTACAATGAGCAGTTCTTC
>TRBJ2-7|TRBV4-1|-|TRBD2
CASSQDRTSGTYEQYF
TGCGCCAGCAGCCAAGATCGGACTAGCGGGACCTACGAGCAGTACTTC
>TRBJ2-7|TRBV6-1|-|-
CASARVGPAYEQYF
TGTGCCAGCGCCCGCGTGGGACCCGCCTACGAGCAGTACTTC
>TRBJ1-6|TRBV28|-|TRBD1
CASSWDRAVMRSPLHF
TGTGCCAGCAGTTGGGACAGGGCGGTCATGCGGTCACCCCTCCACTTT
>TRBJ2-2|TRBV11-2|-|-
CASSLDPGLNTGELFF
TGTGCCAGCAGCTTAGATCCGGGTTTAAACACCGGGGAGCTGTTTTTT
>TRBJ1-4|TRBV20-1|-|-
CSASEAKLFF
TGCAGTGCTAGTGAGGCAAAACTGTTTTTT
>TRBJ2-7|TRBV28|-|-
CASSAREQAYEQYF
TGTGCCAGCAGTGCCCGGGAGCAAGCCTACGAGCAGTACTTC
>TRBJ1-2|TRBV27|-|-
CASSFAGANYGYTF
TGTGCCAGCAGTTTCGCGGGAGCTAACTATGGCTACACCTTC
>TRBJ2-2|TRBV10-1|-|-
CASSEAGSTGELFF
TGCGCCAGCAGTGAGGCGGGATCCACCGGGGAGCTGTTTTTT
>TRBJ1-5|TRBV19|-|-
CASSTQDGIKPQHF
TGTGCCAGTAGTACTCAGGACGGGATCAAGCCCCAGCATTTT
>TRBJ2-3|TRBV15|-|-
CATSRASTSTDTQYF
TGTGCCACCAGCAGAGCGTCCACTAGCACAGATACGCAGTATTTT
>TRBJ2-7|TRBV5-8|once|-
CASSLKSSYEQYF
TGTGCCAGCAGCTTGAAGAGCTCCTACGAGCAGTACTTC
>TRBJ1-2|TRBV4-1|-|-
CASSQIPGTAYGYTF
TGCGCCAGCAGCCAAATTCCGGGAACAGCCTATGGCTACACCTTC
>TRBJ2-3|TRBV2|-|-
CASLEDKTTDTQYF
TGTGCCAGCCTTGAGGACAAAACCACAGATACGCAGTATTTT
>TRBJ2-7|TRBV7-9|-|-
CASSFAEGGQYEQYF
TGTGCCAGCAGCTTCGCCGAAGGGGGGCAGTACGAGCAGTACTTC
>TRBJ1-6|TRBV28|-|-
CASSLRQLSSYNSPLHF
TGTGCCAGCAGTCTAAGACAGTTGAGCTCCTATAATTCACCCCTCCACTTT
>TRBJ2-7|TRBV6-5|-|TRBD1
CASSQNRGSEQYF
TGTGCCAGCAGCCAAAACAGGGGAAGCGAGCAGTACTTC
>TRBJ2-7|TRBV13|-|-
CASSRAPAAGGNEQYF
TGTGCCAGCAGTCGAGCACCGGCCGCGGGTGGAAACGAGCAGTACTTC
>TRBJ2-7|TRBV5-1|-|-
CASSLGQNYEQYF
TGCGCCAGCAGCTTGGGGCAGAACTACGAGCAGTACTTC
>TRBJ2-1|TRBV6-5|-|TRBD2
CASRETSGARFF
TGTGCCAGCAGGGAGACTAGCGGGGCTCGGTTCTTC
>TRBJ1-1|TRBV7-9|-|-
CASSLAAEQYTEAFF
TGTGCCAGCAGCTTAGCGGCAGAACAGTACACTGAAGCTTTCTTT
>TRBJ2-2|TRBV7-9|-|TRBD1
CASSPTGGESHGELFF
TGTGCCAGCAGCCCAACAGGGGGCGAATCGCACGGGGAGCTGTTTTTT
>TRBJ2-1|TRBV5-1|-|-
CASSLVPGYNEQFF
TGCGCCAGCAGCTTGGTGCCAGGTTACAATGAGCAGTTCTTC
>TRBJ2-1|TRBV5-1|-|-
CASSPDVPGANSFVDEQFF
TGCGCCAGCAGCCCTGATGTTCCGGGGGCGAACTCCTTCGTCGATGAGCAGTTCTTC
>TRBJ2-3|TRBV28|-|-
CASSFSDWTRTDTQYF
TGTGCCAGCAGTTTCAGTGATTGGACCCGGACAGATACGCAGTATTTT
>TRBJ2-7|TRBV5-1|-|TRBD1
CASSLGSGGSFYEQYF
TGCGCCAGCAGCTTGGGTTCAGGGGGCTCCTTCTACGAGCAGTACTTC
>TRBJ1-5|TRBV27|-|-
CASSEQGAKVSQHF
TGTGCCAGCAGTGAACAGGGTGCTAAAGTGTCCCAGCATTTT
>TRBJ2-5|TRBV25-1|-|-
CASSGTYEETQYF
TGTGCCAGCAGCGGGACCTATGAAGAGACCCAGTACTTC
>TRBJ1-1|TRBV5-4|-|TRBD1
CASSLTGFTEAFF
TGTGCCAGCAGTTTGACAGGGTTCACTGAAGCTTTCTTT
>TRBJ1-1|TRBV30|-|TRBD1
CAWRRDRGMNTEAFF
TGTGCCTGGAGGAGGGACAGGGGAATGAACACTGAAGCTTTCTTT
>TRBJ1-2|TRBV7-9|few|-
CASSSSNYGYTF
TGTGCCAGCAGCTCAAGTAACTATGGCTACACCTTC
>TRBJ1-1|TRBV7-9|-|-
CASSLEDFPEAFF
TGTGCCAGCAGCTTAGAGGACTTTCCTGAAGCTTTCTTT
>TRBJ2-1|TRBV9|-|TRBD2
CASSAPGTRNNEQFF
TGTGCCAGCAGCGCCCCCGGGACTAGGAATAATGAGCAGTTCTTC
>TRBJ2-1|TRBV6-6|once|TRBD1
CASSEGAFYYNEQFF
TGTGCCAGCAGCGAGGGGGCCTTTTACTACAATGAGCAGTTCTTC
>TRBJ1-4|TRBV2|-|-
CASSVEQGFATNEKLFF
TGTGCCAGCAGTGTGGAACAGGGCTTTGCAACTAATGAAAAACTGTTTTTT
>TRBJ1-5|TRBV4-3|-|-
CASSQVLGDSNQPQHF
TGCGCCAGCAGCCAAGTGCTCGGGGACAGCAATCAGCCCCAGCATTTT
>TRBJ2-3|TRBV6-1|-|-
CASSDTGLVTDTQYF
TGTGCCAGCAGTGATACAGGGTTGGTGACAGATACGCAGTATTTT
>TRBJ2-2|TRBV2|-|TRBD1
CASSEPRTGIAGELFF
TGTGCCAGCAGTGAACCCCGGACAGGGATTGCCGGGGAGCTGTTTTTT
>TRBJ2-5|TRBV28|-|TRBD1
CASSLGQGWETQYF
TGTGCCAGCAGTCTGGGACAGGGGTGGGAGACCCAGTACTTC
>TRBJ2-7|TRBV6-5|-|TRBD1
CASSLSGTDNEQYF
TGTGCCAGCAGTTTATCCGGGACAGATAACGAGCAGTACTTC
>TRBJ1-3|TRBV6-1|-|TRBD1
CASSADRVGGNTIYF
TGTGCCAGCAGCGCCGACAGGGTGGGCGGAAACACCATATATTTT
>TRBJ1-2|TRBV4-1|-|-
CASTPFGGSYGYTF
TGCGCCAGCACCCCCTTCGGGGGGTCCTATGGCTACACCTTC